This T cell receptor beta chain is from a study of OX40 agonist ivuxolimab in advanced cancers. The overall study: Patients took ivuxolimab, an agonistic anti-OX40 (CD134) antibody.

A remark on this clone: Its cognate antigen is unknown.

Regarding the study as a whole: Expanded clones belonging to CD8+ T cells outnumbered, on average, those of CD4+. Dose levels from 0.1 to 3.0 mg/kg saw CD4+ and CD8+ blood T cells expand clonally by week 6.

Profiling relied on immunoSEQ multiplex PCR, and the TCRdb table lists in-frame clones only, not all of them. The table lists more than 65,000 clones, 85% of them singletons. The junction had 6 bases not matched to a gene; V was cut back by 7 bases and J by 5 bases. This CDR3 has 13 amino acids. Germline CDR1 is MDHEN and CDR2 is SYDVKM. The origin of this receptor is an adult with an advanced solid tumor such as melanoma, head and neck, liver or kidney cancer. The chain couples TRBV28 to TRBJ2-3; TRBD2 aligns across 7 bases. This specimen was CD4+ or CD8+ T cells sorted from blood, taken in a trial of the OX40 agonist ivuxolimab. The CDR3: CASIPGGGDTQYF. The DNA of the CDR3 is TGTGCCAGCATCCCCGGCGGGGGAGATACGCAGTATTTT.